This T cell receptor beta chain was recovered during a study of blood T cell repertoires in COVID-19. On the study more broadly: Researchers got acute and convalescent COVID-19 samples from the United States, Italy and Spain. In each case, the material was cDNA or gDNA derived from T cells, B-cell-depleted T cells, or PBMCs.

V was pared by 6 bases and J by 2 bases, with 15 bases between. CDR1 and CDR2 from the germline V gene are MNHEY and SVGAGI. The CDR3 is 15 residues long. As processed by the authors: Reference gene primer amplification gave nucleated cell count estimates. Sequenced by immunoSEQ multiplex PCR; TCRdb stores in-frame clones only, minus some. That table is the source of V, J and clone size, and D and trimming were worked out from the DNA. This sample has approximately 65,000 clones, with approximately 94% found just once. This clone was counted only a few times. The sample was peripheral blood. The receptor's source is a man aged 65 to 79 with active COVID-19. The rearrangement uses TRBV6-5 and TRBJ2-3; tentatively, D is TRBD1 (6 bases). CDR3 DNA sequence: TGTGCCAGCAGGTACCGGGACATATACACAGATACGCAGTATTTT. This codes for CASRYRDIYTDTQYF.